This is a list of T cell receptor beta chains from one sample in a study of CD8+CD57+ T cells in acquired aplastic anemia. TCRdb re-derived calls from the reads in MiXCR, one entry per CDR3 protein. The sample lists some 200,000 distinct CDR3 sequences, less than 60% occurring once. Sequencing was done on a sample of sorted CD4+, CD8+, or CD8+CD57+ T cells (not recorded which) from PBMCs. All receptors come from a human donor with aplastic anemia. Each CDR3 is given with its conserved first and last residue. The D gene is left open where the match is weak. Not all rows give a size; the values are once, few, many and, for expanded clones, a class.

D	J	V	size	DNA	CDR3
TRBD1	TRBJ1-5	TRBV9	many	TGTGCCAGCAGCGTAGCTAAGGGACAGGGCAATCAGCCCCAGCATTTT	CASSVAKGQGNQPQHF
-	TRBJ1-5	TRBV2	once	TGTGCCAGCAGTGAAAGGGCAGGCAATCAGCCCCAGCATTTT	CASSERAGNQPQHF
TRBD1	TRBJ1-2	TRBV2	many	TGTGCCAGCAGGGGAACAGGGGACTATGGCTACACCTTC	CASRGTGDYGYTF
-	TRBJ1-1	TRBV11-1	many	TGTGCCAGCAGCTTAGAAGTAAACACTGAAGCTTTCTTT	CASSLEVNTEAFF
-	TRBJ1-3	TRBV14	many	TGTGCCAGCAGCCACTTCACGGTCTCTGGAAACACCATATATTTT	CASSHFTVSGNTIYF
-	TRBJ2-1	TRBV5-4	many	TGTGCCAGCAGCTCGCAATACGAGGGACACAATGAGCAGTTCTTC	CASSSQYEGHNEQFF
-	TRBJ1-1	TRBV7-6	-	TGTGCCAGCAGCTTAAACCAAATGAACACTGAAGCTTTCTTT	CASSLNQMNTEAFF
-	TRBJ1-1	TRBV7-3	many	TGTGCCAGCAGAAGCCGGGAGACAAGAAACACTGAAGCTTTCTTT	CASRSRETRNTEAFF
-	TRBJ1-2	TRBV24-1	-	TGTGCCACCAGTGACAACGACAGCAACTATGGCTACACCTTC	CATSDNDSNYGYTF
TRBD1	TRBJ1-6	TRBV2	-	TGTGCCAGCAGCTCCTACAGGGGAGGGAATTCACCCCTCCACTTT	CASSSYRGGNSPLHF
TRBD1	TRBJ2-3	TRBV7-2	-	TGTGCCAGCAGCCGTGACAGGGCCGCAGATACGCAGTATTTT	CASSRDRAADTQYF
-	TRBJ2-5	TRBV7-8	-	TGTGCCAGTGCTATGGGGGAGACCCAGTACTTC	CASAMGETQYF
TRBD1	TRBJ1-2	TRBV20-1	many	TGCAGTGCGGACAGGGGAAGTTATGGCTACACCTTC	CSADRGSYGYTF
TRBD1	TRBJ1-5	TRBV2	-	TGTGCCAGCAAAGTTGGACAGACAGGGTTTATTAGCAATCAGCCCCAGCATTTT	CASKVGQTGFISNQPQHF
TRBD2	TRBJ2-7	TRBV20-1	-	TGCAGTGCAAGCGGGGTGTACGAGCAGTACTTC	CSASGVYEQYF
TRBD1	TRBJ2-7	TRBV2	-	TGTGCCAGCAGTGTCCATGGACAGGGCTCCTACGAGCAGTACTTC	CASSVHGQGSYEQYF
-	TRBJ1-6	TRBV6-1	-	TGTGCCACCTTCAGGGACGGATCACCCCTCCACTTT	CATFRDGSPLHF
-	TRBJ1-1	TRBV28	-	TGTGCCACCCACAGGTTTGGTACTGAAGCTTTCTTT	CATHRFGTEAFF
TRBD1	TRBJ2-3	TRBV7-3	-	TGTGCCAGCAGCGTAGTTGGTCGACAGGGATGGGGCACAGATACGCAGTATTTT	CASSVVGRQGWGTDTQYF
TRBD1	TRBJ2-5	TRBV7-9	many	TGTGCCAGCAGCTCGTCCGTCTCGAAGGGACAGGGAGACGGAGTCGACTTC	CASSSSVSKGQGDGVDF
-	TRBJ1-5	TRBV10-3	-	TGTGCCATCAGTGGGGGGGGGAACAATCAGCCCCAGCATTTT	CAISGGGNNQPQHF
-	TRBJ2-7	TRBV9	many	TGTGCCAGCAGCGTAGGGCAGTACTCCTACGAGCAGTACTTC	CASSVGQYSYEQYF
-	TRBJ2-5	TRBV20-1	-	TGCAGTGCAACAACAGGGCGGATCACAGAGACCCAGTACTTC	CSATTGRITETQYF
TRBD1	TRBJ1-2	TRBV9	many	TGTGCCAGCAGCCCTCGACAGGGGTCAAACTATGGCTACACCTTC	CASSPRQGSNYGYTF
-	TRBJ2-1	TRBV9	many	TGTGCCAGCAGCACCCAATACGGGGTTCGGGGCTACAATGAGCAGTTCTTC	CASSTQYGVRGYNEQFF
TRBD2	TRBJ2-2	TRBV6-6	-	TGTGCCAGCAGCCAAGAACTAGCGGGGGAGCTGTTTTTT	CASSQELAGELFF
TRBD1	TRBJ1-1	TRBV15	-	TGTGCCACCATTCCGACAGGGATGAACACTGAAGCTTTCTTT	CATIPTGMNTEAFF
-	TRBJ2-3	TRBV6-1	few	TGTGCCAGCAGTGAACTTGGACGGACGTCCACAAAAACAGATACGCAGTATTTT	CASSELGRTSTKTDTQYF
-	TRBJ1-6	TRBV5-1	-	TGCGCCAGCAGCCCCACGACCGGAGGAAATTCACCCCTCCACTTT	CASSPTTGGNSPLHF
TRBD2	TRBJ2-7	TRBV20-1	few	TGCAGTGCTCTCAAACCTGGGGAGCGGGGTCCCGAGCAGTACTTC	CSALKPGERGPEQYF
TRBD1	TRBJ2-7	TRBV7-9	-	TGTGCCAGCAGTTTATCTTCCACAGGGGCACACGAGCAGTACTTC	CASSLSSTGAHEQYF
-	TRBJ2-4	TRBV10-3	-	TGTGCCAGCAGTGATATAGACAGTCAAACCAAAAACATTCAGTACTTC	CASSDIDSQTKNIQYF
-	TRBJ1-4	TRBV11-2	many	TGTGCCAGCAGCTTAAGGGGGGGGCTTGCAACTAATGAAAAACTGTTTTTT	CASSLRGGLATNEKLFF
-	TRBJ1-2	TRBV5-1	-	TGTGCCAGCAGGTCGAATACGGAGCCTTATGGCTACACCTTC	CASRSNTEPYGYTF
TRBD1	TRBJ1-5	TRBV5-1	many	TGCGCCAGCAGCTTCCAGGGGGAGGGACAGCCCCAGCATTTT	CASSFQGEGQPQHF
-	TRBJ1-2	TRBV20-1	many	TGCAGTGCTAGTTGGGGGGGGGAAGGCTACACCTTC	CSASWGGEGYTF